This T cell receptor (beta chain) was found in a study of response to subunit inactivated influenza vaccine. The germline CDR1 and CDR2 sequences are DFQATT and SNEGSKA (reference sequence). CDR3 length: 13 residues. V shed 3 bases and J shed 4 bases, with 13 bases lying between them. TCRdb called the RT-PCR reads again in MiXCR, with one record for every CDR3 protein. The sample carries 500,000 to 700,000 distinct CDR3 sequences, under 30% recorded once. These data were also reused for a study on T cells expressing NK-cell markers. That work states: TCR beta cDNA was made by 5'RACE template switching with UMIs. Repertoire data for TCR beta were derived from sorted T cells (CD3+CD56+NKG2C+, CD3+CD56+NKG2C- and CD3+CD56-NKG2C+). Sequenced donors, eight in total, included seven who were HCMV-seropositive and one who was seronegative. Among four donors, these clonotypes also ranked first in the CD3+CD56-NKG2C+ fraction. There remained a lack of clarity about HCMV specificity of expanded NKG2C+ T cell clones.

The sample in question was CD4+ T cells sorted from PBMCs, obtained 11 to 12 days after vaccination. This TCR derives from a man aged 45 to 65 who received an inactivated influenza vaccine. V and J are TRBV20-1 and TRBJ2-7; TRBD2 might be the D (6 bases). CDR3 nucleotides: TGCAGTGCTAGTCGGGGACTCGTATACGAGCAGTACTTC. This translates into CSASRGLVYEQYF.